The 16 T cell receptor beta chains below come from one sample, sequenced in a study of blood T cell repertoires in COVID-19. Clones were sequenced by immunoSEQ multiplex PCR, and TCRdb holds only the in-frame ones, with some missing. The sample has about 180,000 clones; roughly 80% are singletons. Input material: PBMCs or T cells enriched from blood (not recorded which). These receptors all stem from a man aged 60 to 69 who had been exposed to COVID-19.

The V gene is TRBV5-3, the J gene TRBJ1-1, with TRBD1 as a possible D gene (5 bases). TRBV5-3 is labeled an ORF, and its function is uncertain. This CDR3 contains 15 residues. The V end lost 0 bases, the J end lost 4 bases, and 13 bases lay between the germline ends. CDR3: CARSLVSPGGTEAFF. The CDR3 nucleotides are TGTGCCAGAAGCTTGGTTTCCCCGGGGGGCACTGAAGCTTTCTTT.

The chain is built from TRBV5-4 and TRBJ2-2, with 9 bases aligning to TRBD2. Trimming cost V 4 bases and J 7 bases; bases outside gene matches: 8. The V gene's germline CDR1 is SGHNT and CDR2 YYREEE (reference sequence). The CDR3 contains 15 residues. For the CDR3, the DNA is TGTGCCAGCAGCGTTAGCGGGAGAGAGTTCGGGGAGCTGTTTTTT. Protein product: CASSVSGREFGELFF.

The CDR3 bases are TGTGCCAGCAGCCACGGGACAGGGTACTACGAGCAGTACTTC. This sequence encodes CASSHGTGYYEQYF. This chain uses TRBV7-2 with TRBJ2-7, with 9 positions matching TRBD1. Germline CDR1 and CDR2: SGHTA and FQGNSA. V lost 5 bases and J lost 3; bases outside the gene matches: 5. The CDR3 covers 14 residues.

This clone was detected only a few times. This sequence joins TRBV25-1 and TRBJ2-7, with 7 bases matching TRBD1. J lost 2 bases, V lost 2 bases, and 3 bases had no gene match. CDR1 MGHDK and CDR2 SYGVNS come from the germline V gene. The CDR3 is made up of 14 amino acids. This CDR3 reads CASSELGQAYEQYF. As DNA, the CDR3 is TGTGCCAGCAGTGAACTAGGACAGGCCTACGAGCAGTACTTC.

The CDR3, as DNA: TGTGCCATCAGTCTCCTCAAGGGTAGCGGGAGGGGAGGAGGCGAGCAGTACTTC. Residues: CAISLLKGSGRGGGEQYF. The rearrangement uses TRBV10-3 and TRBJ2-7; TRBD2 agrees at 11 bases. The V segment lost 5 bases and the J segment 6 bases; nucleotides outside the gene matches: 18. The germline V gene encodes CDR1 ENHRY and CDR2 SYGVKD. The CDR3 is 18 amino acids.

V gene TRBV19 combines with J gene TRBJ2-3; TRBD2 aligns across 10 bases. Germline loops: CDR1 LNHDA, CDR2 SQIVND (reference sequence). V gave up 3 bases and J gave up 2 bases; unmatched junction bases: 2. The CDR3 sequence is 15 residues long. In DNA form, the CDR3 reads TGTGCCAGTAGTATTACTAGCGGGGACACAGATACGCAGTATTTT. Amino acids: CASSITSGDTDTQYF. The whole variable domain, remainder taken from reference TRBV19 and TRBJ2-3, is DGGITQSPKYLFRKEGQNVTLSCEQNLNHDAMYWYRQDPGQGLRLIYYSQIVNDFQKGDIAEGYSVSREKKESFPLTVTSAQKNPTAFYLCASSITSGDTDTQYFGPGTRLTVL.

The chain joins TRBV5-1 to TRBJ1-2; D remains unclear. Deletions cut 0 bases from V and 0 bases from J, with 12 bases between. Germline V gene data show CDR1 as SGHRS and CDR2 as YFSETQ. The CDR3 loop spans 16 amino acids. The CDR3 here is CASSLAGGEANYGYTF. The CDR3 nucleotides read TGCGCCAGCAGCTTGGCCGGCGGAGAAGCTAACTATGGCTACACCTTC.

This clone was counted a single time. The chain carries TRBV19 and TRBJ2-1; TRBD2 agrees at 13 bases. The CDR3 sequence is 15 residues long. Losses at the gene ends were 6 bases for V and 3 bases for J; bases not matched to a gene: 2. Germline loops: CDR1 LNHDA, CDR2 SQIVND (reference sequence). CDR3 nucleotides: TGTGCCAGTAGGGGGACTAGCGGGATCTACAATGAGCAGTTCTTC. As protein: CASRGTSGIYNEQFF.

The chain employs TRBV15 and TRBJ1-5, with a weak D call TRBD1 (5 bases). With 0 bases removed from V and 6 bases from J, the gap between germline ends came to 15 bases. Per germline, CDR1 LNHNV and CDR2 YYDKDF (reference sequence). The CDR3 consists of 16 residues. CDR3 in DNA: TGTGCCACCAGCAGAGATACCGGGGGGGGGAGTCAGCCCCAGCATTTT. Residues: CATSRDTGGGSQPQHF.

This clone was found once. J is TRBJ2-7 and V is TRBV27; unclear D gene. Germline CDR1 reads MNHEY; CDR2 reads SMNVEV (reference sequence). The CDR3 runs to 15 residues. V was clipped by 0 bases and J by 0 bases, with 9 bases between them. The CDR3 bases are TGTGCCAGCAGTTTATCGCCCGCAGGCTCCTACGAGCAGTACTTC. It is translated as CASSLSPAGSYEQYF.

This clone was seen only a few times. This rearrangement joins TRBV3-1 (or the pseudogene TRBV3-2) to TRBJ1-2; D is unresolved. V lost 0 bases, J lost 4 bases, and 3 bases lay in between. CDR3 size: 12 residues. Germline values: CDR1 LGHDT, CDR2 YNNKEL (reference sequence). Here the CDR3 reads CASSQDSYGYTF. In DNA, the CDR3 is TGTGCCAGCAGCCAAGACAGCTATGGCTACACCTTC.

The J gene is TRBJ2-6, the V gene TRBV5-8, with a possible D match to TRBD1 (5 bases). Looked up from germline, CDR1 is SGHTS and CDR2 is YDEGEE. The V and J ends lost 2 bases and 2 bases respectively, with 8 bases between them. The CDR3 runs 15 residues. The DNA of the CDR3 is TGTGCCAGCAGCTTACAGGCCCCTGGGGCCAACGTCCTGACTTTC. Residues: CASSLQAPGANVLTF. Full variable domain (rest looked up from reference TRBV5-8 and TRBJ2-6): EAGVTQSPTHLIKTRGQQATLRCSPISGHTSVYWYQQALGLGLQFLLWYDEGEERNRGNFPPRFSGRQFPNYSSELNVNALELEDSALYLCASSLQAPGANVLTFGAGSRLTVL.

This clone was found a few times. The chain links TRBV9 to TRBJ2-1; tentatively, D is TRBD1 (6 bases). The CDR3 is 13 amino acids. The germline gives CDR1 SGDLS, CDR2 YYNGEE. Trimming pared 4 bases from V and 6 bases from J, leaving 11 bases between. CDR3 loop: CASSQGLPNEQFF. As DNA, the CDR3 is TGTGCCAGCAGCCAGGGGCTGCCCAATGAGCAGTTCTTC.

This chain uses TRBV6-1 with TRBJ1-5, with D unclear. Trimming cost V 3 bases and J 2 bases, with 14 bases left between them. Germline CDR1 and CDR2: MNHNS and SASEGT. This CDR3 region has 16 residues. The DNA of the CDR3 is TGTGCCAGCAGTGATTGGCGGGGATTAGGCAATCAGCCCCAGCATTTT. Encoded protein: CASSDWRGLGNQPQHF.

CDR3 nucleotide sequence: TGTGCCAGCAGTTCTGGGACTAGCGGGAGTAGGGCGCAGTATTTT. As protein: CASSSGTSGSRAQYF. This chain joins TRBV28 and TRBJ2-3; 14 nucleotides line up with TRBD2. Trimming cost V 4 bases and J 10 bases; bases outside gene matches: 7. The CDR3 length is 15 residues. CDR1 is MDHEN, CDR2 SYDVKM, per germline.

V usage is TRBV29-1 and J usage is TRBJ2-7; D may be TRBD1 (5 bases). This CDR3 contains 14 residues. CDR1 and CDR2 from the germline V gene are SQVTM and ANQGSEA. The V end lost 0 bases, the J end lost 4 bases, and 13 bases lay between the germline ends. CDR3 protein: CSVEDRGRVYEQYF. CDR3 sequence (DNA): TGCAGCGTTGAAGATAGGGGTCGGGTATACGAGCAGTACTTC.